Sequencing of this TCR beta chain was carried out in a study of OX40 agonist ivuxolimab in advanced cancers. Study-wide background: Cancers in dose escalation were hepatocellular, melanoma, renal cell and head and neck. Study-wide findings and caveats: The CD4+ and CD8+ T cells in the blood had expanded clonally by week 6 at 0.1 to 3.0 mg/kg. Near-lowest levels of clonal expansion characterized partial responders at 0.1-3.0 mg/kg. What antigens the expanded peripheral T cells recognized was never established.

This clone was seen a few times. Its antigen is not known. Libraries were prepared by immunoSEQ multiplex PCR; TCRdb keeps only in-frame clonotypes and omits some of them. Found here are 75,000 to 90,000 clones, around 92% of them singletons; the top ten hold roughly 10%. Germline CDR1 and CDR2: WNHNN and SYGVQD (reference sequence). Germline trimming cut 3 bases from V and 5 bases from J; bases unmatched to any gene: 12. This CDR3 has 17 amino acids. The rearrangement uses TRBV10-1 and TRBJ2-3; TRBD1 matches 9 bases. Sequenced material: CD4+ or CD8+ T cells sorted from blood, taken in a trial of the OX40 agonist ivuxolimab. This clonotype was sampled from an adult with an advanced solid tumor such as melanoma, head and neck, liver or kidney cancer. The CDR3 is CASSDLLGGQGRDTQYF. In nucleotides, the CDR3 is TGCGCCAGCAGTGACCTTTTGGGCGGACAGGGGAGAGATACGCAGTATTTT.